A selection of T cell receptor beta chains follows, all from one sample in a study of cytomegalovirus exposure and HLA in healthy donors. Only in-frame clones appear in the TCRdb table, and some are missing; sequencing was by immunoSEQ multiplex PCR. The table lists a few hundred thousand clones, 75% to 95% of them singletons. Material for sequencing was PBMCs. These receptors originate from a woman aged 18-35 years in good health and CMV-seronegative. The CDR3 runs from the conserved cysteine through the conserved F or W. The order of the fields is V gene, J gene, clone size, D gene, CDR3 protein, CDR3 DNA. A D gene is named only where the DNA matches it firmly. Not all rows give a size; the values are once, few, many and, for expanded clones, a class.

TRBV6-6	TRBJ1-4	once	.	CAMTRAGGEKLFF	TGTGCCATGACAAGGGCCGGGGGTGAAAAACTGTTTTTT
TRBV4-1	TRBJ2-1	.	TRBD2	CASSQVGGGRGSGRITFF	TGCGCCAGCAGCCAAGTCGGTGGGGGAAGGGGTAGCGGGAGGATCACGTTCTTC
TRBV9	TRBJ2-2	.	.	CASSVLASWYTNTGELFF	TGTGCCAGCAGCGTATTGGCTAGCTGGTATACAAACACCGGGGAGCTGTTTTTT
TRBV29-1	TRBJ1-1	once	.	CSGFDSHTEAFF	TGCAGCGGATTTGACAGCCACACTGAAGCTTTCTTT
TRBV25-1	TRBJ1-1	few	.	CASSDYTEAFF	TGTGCCAGCAGTGACTACACTGAAGCTTTCTTT
TRBV19	TRBJ2-5	.	TRBD1	CASSRRTGTFQETQYF	TGTGCCAGTAGTAGGAGGACAGGGACCTTCCAAGAGACCCAGTACTTC
TRBV27	TRBJ2-7	.	TRBD2	CASRGLAGVIAQYF	TGTGCCAGCAGAGGACTAGCGGGAGTAATAGCGCAGTACTTC
TRBV28	TRBJ1-4	.	.	CASSLTGVFGEKLFF	TGTGCCAGCAGTTTAACGGGGGTCTTTGGGGAAAAACTGTTTTTT
TRBV2	TRBJ2-1	.	.	CASTPGASSYNEQFF	TGTGCCAGCACCCCAGGGGCTAGCTCCTACAATGAGCAGTTCTTC
TRBV7-2	TRBJ2-7	.	.	CASSSSPGAEYYEQYF	TGTGCCAGCAGCTCGTCCCCAGGGGCTGAGTACTACGAGCAGTACTTC
TRBV30	TRBJ2-2	.	TRBD2	CAWSVRGREYTGELFF	TGTGCCTGGAGTGTACGAGGGCGGGAGTACACCGGGGAGCTGTTTTTT
TRBV6-1	TRBJ1-1	.	TRBD1	CASSGTVNTEAFF	TGTGCCAGCAGCGGGACAGTCAACACTGAAGCTTTCTTT
TRBV7-8	TRBJ2-1	.	.	CASSLLGGAPSEQFF	TGTGCCAGCAGCTTATTAGGTGGGGCTCCCTCTGAGCAGTTCTTC
TRBV11-2	TRBJ1-1	.	TRBD1	CASSLGKGTGGLNTEAFF	TGTGCCAGCAGCTTAGGAAAGGGGACAGGGGGCCTGAACACTGAAGCTTTCTTT
TRBV9	TRBJ2-1	.	TRBD2	CASSVAPPGGNEQFF	TGTGCCAGCAGCGTAGCACCCCCGGGGGGCAATGAGCAGTTCTTC
TRBV6-1	TRBJ1-1	.	TRBD1	CASRGQGGRNAEAFF	TGTGCCAGCAGGGGACAGGGAGGTAGGAACGCTGAAGCTTTCTTT
TRBV7-2	TRBJ2-1	.	.	CASSLAANLVTNEQFF	TGTGCCAGCAGCTTAGCCGCGAACCTAGTCACTAATGAGCAGTTCTTC
TRBV11-1	TRBJ2-5	few	TRBD2	CASSLLRLAGGGLYF	TGTGCCAGCAGCTTACTGAGACTAGCGGGAGGGGGGCTGTACTTC
TRBV19	TRBJ2-5	.	TRBD2	CASKLSSGRIETQYF	TGTGCCAGCAAATTATCTAGCGGGAGAATAGAGACCCAGTACTTC
TRBV30	TRBJ1-5	.	.	CAWSVYGRRDQPQHF	TGTGCCTGGAGTGTATACGGGCGGCGGGATCAGCCCCAGCATTTT
TRBV30	TRBJ1-1	.	.	CAWSRDTDGTEAFF	TGTGCCTGGAGTCGGGACACGGATGGCACTGAAGCTTTCTTT
TRBV6-1	TRBJ1-4	few	TRBD1	CASSEKGQGNEKLFF	TGTGCCAGCAGTGAAAAGGGACAGGGAAATGAAAAACTGTTTTTT
TRBV5-1	TRBJ1-3	.	TRBD1	CASSFGQDSGNTIYF	TGCGCCAGCAGCTTTGGACAGGACTCTGGAAACACCATATATTTT
TRBV6-5	TRBJ1-1	.	.	CASSPDRKTEAFF	TGTGCCAGCAGCCCTGACAGGAAGACTGAAGCTTTCTTT
TRBV30	TRBJ2-1	once	TRBD2	CAWSGEGVSGRYYEQFF	TGTGCCTGGAGTGGTGAAGGGGTTAGCGGGAGGTATTATGAGCAGTTCTTC
TRBV2	TRBJ2-1	.	.	CASSEAAGRGYNEQFF	TGTGCCAGCAGTGAAGCGGCAGGGCGGGGTTACAATGAGCAGTTCTTC
TRBV6-1	TRBJ2-1	.	TRBD2	CASSEEVGGGYNEQFF	TGTGCCAGCAGTGAAGAGGTCGGGGGGGGATACAATGAGCAGTTCTTC
TRBV11-2	TRBJ2-7	.	TRBD2	CASRETSGFYEQYF	TGTGCCAGCAGGGAGACTAGCGGGTTCTACGAGCAGTACTTC
TRBV7-9	TRBJ1-3	.	.	CASSPGTNSGNTIYF	TGTGCCAGCAGCCCCGGGACAAACTCTGGAAACACCATATATTTT
TRBV30	TRBJ1-1	.	TRBD1	CASQGGYEAFF	TGTGCCAGCCAGGGGGGCTATGAAGCTTTCTTT
TRBV29-1	TRBJ2-3	once	TRBD1	CSVLTGETDTQYF	TGCAGCGTCCTAACAGGGGAGACAGATACGCAGTATTTT
TRBV27	TRBJ2-7	.	.	CASSFQGSGRYEQYF	TGTGCCAGCAGTTTTCAGGGTAGCGGCCGCTACGAGCAGTACTTC
TRBV11-3	TRBJ2-1	once	TRBD1	CASSSGQANNEQFF	TGTGCCAGCAGCTCGGGACAGGCAAACAATGAGCAGTTCTTC
TRBV25-1	TRBJ2-1	.	TRBD2	CASSGGLVTDEQFF	TGTGCCAGCAGTGGCGGACTAGTCACCGATGAGCAGTTCTTC
TRBV7-6	TRBJ2-5	.	.	CASSIEAGTQYF	TGTGCCAGCAGCATAGAGGCGGGGACCCAGTACTTC
TRBV5-1	TRBJ1-4	.	.	CASSLGQGSEKLFF	TGCGCCAGCAGCTTGGGGCAGGGGAGCGAAAAACTGTTTTTT
TRBV14	TRBJ1-2	.	.	CASSPLTGRGDGYTF	TGTGCCAGCAGCCCCCTTACAGGCAGGGGTGATGGCTACACCTTC
TRBV6-1	TRBJ1-4	.	.	CASTYDTREKLFF	TGTGCCAGCACGTACGACACACGGGAAAAACTGTTTTTT
TRBV7-2	TRBJ1-2	.	TRBD1	CASSLDAGQGVLYGYTF	TGTGCCAGCAGCTTAGACGCTGGACAGGGAGTTCTCTATGGCTACACCTTC
TRBV30	TRBJ2-1	.	TRBD2	CAQRAGGSSYNEQFF	TGTGCCCAGAGGGCGGGGGGGAGCTCCTACAATGAGCAGTTCTTC
TRBV15	TRBJ2-7	.	TRBD1	CATSRPPGQVGYEQYF	TGTGCCACCAGCAGGCCCCCGGGACAGGTTGGCTACGAGCAGTACTTC
TRBV11-2	TRBJ2-7	few	TRBD1	CASSLDTGVREQYF	TGTGCCAGCAGCCTCGATACAGGGGTGAGGGAGCAGTACTTC
TRBV15	TRBJ2-1	.	.	CATSRDVQASYNEQFF	TGTGCCACCAGCAGAGATGTTCAGGCCTCCTACAATGAGCAGTTCTTC
TRBV19	TRBJ1-1	.	.	CASTVGGGTEAFF	TGTGCCAGTACCGTGGGGGGAGGAACTGAAGCTTTCTTT
TRBV29-1	TRBJ2-5	.	.	CTAGVETQYF	TGCACCGCCGGGGTAGAGACCCAGTACTTC